This T cell receptor beta chain was obtained from a study of metastatic and nonmetastatic thyroid tumors. Turning to the study itself: The study looked at repertoires side by side in blood and in tumor or nodule tissue from malignant and benign thyroid patients.

Thyroid surgery was preceded by no treatment in any patient. This clone is classed as medium-sized. TCRdb reprocessed the PCR reads using MiXCR. Of just over 20,000 clones in the sample, roughly 12% are singletons; the top ten hold roughly 24%. J was trimmed by 3 bases and V by 6 bases; bases with no gene match: 10. Germline values: CDR1 MNHNS, CDR2 SASEGT. The CDR3 totals 16 residues. The source material was blood. The chain is built from TRBV6-1 and TRBJ1-1; 10 nucleotides align to TRBD1. The TCR comes from a female donor with papillary thyroid cancer or a benign thyroid nodule (not recorded which). Some clones in this sample may be carry-over from other donors' samples. As DNA, the CDR3 is TGTGCCAGCAGAGCAGGGACAGGGGTTAAGGACACTGAAGCTTTCTTT. It is translated as CASRAGTGVKDTEAFF.